This entry lists 7 T cell receptor beta chains sequenced from one sample in a study of lymphopenia after photon versus proton radiotherapy (dated by TCRdb to the late 2010s). Libraries were prepared through the immunoSEQ multiplex PCR assay. Drawn from immuneACCESS, this table holds only the in-frame rearrangements with V and J called that TCRdb kept. Clones are partly lost; checked studies trace under half to an unresolved V gene and leave the rest unexplained. The sample table contains over 50,000 clones; only one count was recorded for around 85% of them. The leading ten clones occupy roughly 2% of the sample. This specimen was peripheral blood, taken from a patient treated with photon-based radiotherapy. The receptor set was obtained from a man aged 35-49 years with gastric cancer.

This chain links TRBV7-2 with TRBJ1-5; D may be TRBD1 (6 bases). CDR1 is SGHTA and CDR2 is FQGNSA in the germline V gene. V lost 1 base and J lost 6, with 10 bases in between. CDR3 length: 14 residues. CDR3 amino acids: CASSLGGGSQPQHF. In DNA, the CDR3 is TGTGCCAGCAGCTTAGGCGGGGGCAGTCAGCCCCAGCATTTT.

Here the CDR3 DNA reads TGTGCCAGCAGTGAAGGAGGGGGCACTTTTGGTGGGGCCAACGTCCTGACTTTC. It specifies CASSEGGGTFGGANVLTF. The chain carries TRBV6-1 and TRBJ2-6; 7 bases agree with TRBD1. The CDR3 spans 18 residues. CDR1 MNHNS and CDR2 SASEGT come from the germline V gene. V dropped 1 base and J dropped 3; count of bases not matched to a gene: 9.

This clone was observed a handful of times. The J gene is TRBJ1-5, the V gene TRBV11-2; 7 bases line up with TRBD1. CDR1 SGHAT and CDR2 FQNNGV come from the germline V gene. The CDR3 spans 15 residues. J gave up 7 bases and V 5 bases, and 11 bases lay outside the gene matches. The CDR3 protein is CASSQNRGPGQPQHF. CDR3 sequence (DNA): TGTGCCAGCAGCCAAAACAGGGGACCCGGGCAGCCCCAGCATTTT.

This clone has only a few counts. This sequence joins TRBV2 and TRBJ2-7; no firm D call. Trimming left V 11 bases short and J 3 bases short, with 11 bases between. In germline, CDR1 is SNHLY, CDR2 FYNNEI. The CDR3 covers 11 residues. As DNA, the CDR3 is TGTGCCGGAACGCTGGGCTACGAGCAGTACTTC. This codes for CAGTLGYEQYF.

The chain recombines TRBV7-8 with TRBJ1-2; D is undetermined. Germline values: CDR1 SGHVS, CDR2 FQNEAQ. The CDR3 consists of 15 residues. Trimming took off 0 bases at V and 8 bases at J, with 16 bases between the two ends. The CDR3 DNA follows: TGTGCCAGCAGCTTAGCGCCGCCCGCGTCGGGGGGCTACACCTTC. As protein: CASSLAPPASGGYTF. Full variable domain (missing parts from reference TRBV7-8 and TRBJ1-2): GAGVSQSPRYKVAKRGQDVALRCDPISGHVSLFWYQQALGQGPEFLTYFQNEAQLDKSGLPSDRFFAERPEGSVSTLKIQRTQQEDSAVYLCASSLAPPASGGYTFGSGTRLTVV.

The V gene is TRBV5-1, the J gene TRBJ2-3; D possibly corresponds to TRBD2 (7 bases). Germline lookup yields CDR1 SGHRS and CDR2 YFSETQ. This CDR3 spans 15 amino acids. V was shortened by 0 bases and J by 5 bases, with 13 bases between the two germline ends. DNA of the CDR3: TGCGCCAGCAGCTTGGCGGGGGGCCTCGTAGATACGCAGTATTTT. Amino acid sequence: CASSLAGGLVDTQYF.

This chain connects TRBV11-2 to TRBJ2-1, with D perhaps TRBD1 (6 bases). Germline V gene data show CDR1 as SGHAT and CDR2 as FQNNGV. Trimming removed 10 bases at V and 0 bases at J, with 13 bases between. The CDR3 length is 14 residues. DNA of the CDR3: TGTGCCACCAACATACAGGGCTCCTACAATGAGCAGTTCTTC. It specifies CATNIQGSYNEQFF.